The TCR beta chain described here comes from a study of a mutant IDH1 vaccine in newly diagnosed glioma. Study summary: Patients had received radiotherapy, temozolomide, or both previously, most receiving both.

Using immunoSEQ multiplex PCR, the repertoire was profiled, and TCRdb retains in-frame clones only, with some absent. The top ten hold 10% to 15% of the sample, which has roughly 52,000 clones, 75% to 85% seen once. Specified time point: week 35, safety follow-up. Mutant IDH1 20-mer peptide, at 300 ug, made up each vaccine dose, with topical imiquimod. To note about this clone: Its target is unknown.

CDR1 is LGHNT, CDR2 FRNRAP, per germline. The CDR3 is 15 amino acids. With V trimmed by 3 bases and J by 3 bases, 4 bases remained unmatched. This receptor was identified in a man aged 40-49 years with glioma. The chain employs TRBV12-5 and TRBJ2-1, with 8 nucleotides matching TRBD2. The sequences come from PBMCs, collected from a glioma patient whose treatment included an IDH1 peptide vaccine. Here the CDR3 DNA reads TGTGCTAGTGGTTTCGGGCGGGAGGACTACAATGAGCAGTTCTTC. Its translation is CASGFGREDYNEQFF.